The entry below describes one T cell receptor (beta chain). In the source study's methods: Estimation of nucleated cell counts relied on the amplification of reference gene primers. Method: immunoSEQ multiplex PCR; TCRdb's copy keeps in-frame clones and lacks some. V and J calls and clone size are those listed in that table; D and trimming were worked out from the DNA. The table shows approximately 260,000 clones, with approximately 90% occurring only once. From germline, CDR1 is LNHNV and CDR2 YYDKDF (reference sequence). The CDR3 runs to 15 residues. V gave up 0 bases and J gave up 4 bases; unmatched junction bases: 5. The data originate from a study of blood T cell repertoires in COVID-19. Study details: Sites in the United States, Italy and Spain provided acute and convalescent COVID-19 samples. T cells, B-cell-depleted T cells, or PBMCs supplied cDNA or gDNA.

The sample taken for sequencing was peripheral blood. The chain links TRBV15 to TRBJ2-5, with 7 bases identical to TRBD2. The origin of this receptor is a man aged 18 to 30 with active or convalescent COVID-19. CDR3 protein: CATSRDQVAGETQYF. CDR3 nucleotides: TGTGCCACCAGCAGAGATCAGGTAGCGGGAGAGACCCAGTACTTC. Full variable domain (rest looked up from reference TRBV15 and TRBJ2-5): DAMVIQNPRYQVTQFGKPVTLSCSQTLNHNVMYWYQQKSSQAPKLLFHYYDKDFNNEADTPDNFQSRRPNTSFCFLDIRSPGLGDTAMYLCATSRDQVAGETQYFGPGTRLLVL.